This is a list of T cell receptor beta chains from one sample in a study of low-dose radiotherapy and immunotherapy resistance in tumors. TCRdb called the reads again in MiXCR, with one record for every CDR3 protein. The data contain 65,000 to 90,000 distinct CDR3 sequences, 18% of them seen just once; the ten biggest clones take up under 7.5%. Sequenced material: PBMCs, taken before treatment. The receptors derive from a male donor with prostate cancer. CDR3s include the opening cysteine and the closing phenylalanine or tryptophan. The order of the fields is D gene, clone size, CDR3 length, J gene, V gene, CDR3 protein, CDR3 DNA. D genes are given only for firm matches. For some rows the clone size is stated as once, few or many, or as a class when expanded; others skip it.

D gene: NA; clone size: few; CDR3 length: 13; J gene: TRBJ1-2; V gene: TRBV20-1; CDR3 protein: CSATVQNLYGYTF; CDR3 DNA: TGCAGTGCTACCGTACAGAACCTCTATGGCTACACCTTC
D gene: TRBD1; clone size: NA; CDR3 length: 16; J gene: TRBJ2-3; V gene: TRBV5-1; CDR3 protein: CASSLTDRLDTDTQYF; CDR3 DNA: TGCGCCAGCAGCTTGACGGACAGGCTAGACACAGATACGCAGTATTTT
D gene: NA; clone size: many; CDR3 length: 11; J gene: TRBJ2-3; V gene: TRBV7-3; CDR3 protein: CASSETDTQYF; CDR3 DNA: TGTGCCAGCAGCGAGACAGATACGCAGTATTTT
D gene: NA; clone size: many; CDR3 length: 12; J gene: TRBJ1-1; V gene: TRBV29-1; CDR3 protein: CSGVQGNTEAFF; CDR3 DNA: TGCAGCGGGGTCCAGGGGAACACTGAAGCTTTCTTT
D gene: NA; clone size: many; CDR3 length: 17; J gene: TRBJ2-5; V gene: TRBV4-2; CDR3 protein: CASSQDLFLGRQETQYF; CDR3 DNA: TGTGCCAGCAGCCAAGATCTTTTTTTGGGCAGGCAAGAGACCCAGTACTTC
D gene: NA; clone size: NA; CDR3 length: 11; J gene: TRBJ2-5; V gene: TRBV30; CDR3 protein: CAWSAGETQYF; CDR3 DNA: TGTGCCTGGAGTGCTGGCGAGACCCAGTACTTC
D gene: NA; clone size: few; CDR3 length: 12; J gene: TRBJ1-1; V gene: TRBV5-1; CDR3 protein: CASSNVRTEAFF; CDR3 DNA: TGCGCCAGCAGCAACGTAAGAACTGAAGCTTTCTTT
D gene: NA; clone size: many; CDR3 length: 14; J gene: TRBJ2-1; V gene: TRBV19; CDR3 protein: CASSIVASGDEQFF; CDR3 DNA: TGTGCCAGTAGTATAGTAGCGTCGGGGGATGAGCAGTTCTTC
D gene: TRBD1; clone size: once; CDR3 length: 16; J gene: TRBJ2-2; V gene: TRBV6-5; CDR3 protein: CASRGAGTGRTGELFF; CDR3 DNA: TGTGCCAGCAGAGGGGCGGGGACAGGGAGGACCGGGGAGCTGTTTTTT
D gene: NA; clone size: many; CDR3 length: 12; J gene: TRBJ1-5; V gene: TRBV29-1; CDR3 protein: CGVGGLNQPQHF; CDR3 DNA: TGCGGAGTGGGGGGCCTCAATCAGCCCCAGCATTTT
D gene: NA; clone size: many; CDR3 length: 14; J gene: TRBJ2-2; V gene: TRBV5-1; CDR3 protein: CASKLGGSTGELFF; CDR3 DNA: TGCGCCAGCAAATTGGGGGGTAGCACCGGGGAGCTGTTTTTT